This T cell receptor beta chain was identified in a study of blood T cell repertoires in COVID-19. About the study: From the United States, Italy and Spain came samples of acute and convalescent COVID-19.

Assay used: immunoSEQ multiplex PCR; TCRdb lists only in-frame clones, some missing. The sample lists roughly 300,000 clones, about 93% seen once, with approximately 7.5% in the top ten. The germline CDR1 and CDR2 sequences are LGHDT and YNNKEL (reference sequence). The CDR3 has 13 residues. V lost 4 bases and J lost 10; bases outside the gene matches: 6. The chain combines TRBV3-1 (or the pseudogene TRBV3-2) with TRBJ2-1, with 8 bases that match TRBD2. The sequence was obtained from a woman aged 25 to 45 with COVID-19, enrolled during active disease. Sequenced sample: peripheral blood. CDR3 protein: CASSLQTSGEQFF. For the CDR3, the DNA is TGTGCCAGCAGCCTCCAAACTAGCGGAGAGCAGTTCTTC.